A selection of T cell receptor beta chains follows, all from one sample in a study of CD8 T cells in Susac syndrome. TCRdb passed the immunoSEQ multiplex PCR reads through MiXCR, listing each CDR3 protein once. Of tens of thousands of distinct CDR3 sequences listed, just over 95% are singletons. The sequenced sample was CD4+ T cells from PBMCs. The receptors shown here come from a human donor with multiple sclerosis. CDR3s include the opening cysteine and the closing phenylalanine or tryptophan. D genes are given only for firm matches. Size is omitted from some rows. Given values are once, few, many or a class for expanded clones.

clone_size	v_call	d_call	j_call	cdr3_nt	cdr3_aa
.	TRBV7-9	.	TRBJ2-3	TGTGCCAGCAGCTCAGAGGACAACAAGGTTGATACGCAGTATTTT	CASSSEDNKVDTQYF
.	TRBV2	.	TRBJ2-3	TGTGCCAGCAGTAGGCTCACAGATACGCAGTATTTT	CASSRLTDTQYF
.	TRBV7-9	TRBD1	TRBJ1-2	TGTGCCAGCAGCTTACGGGGGACAGAAGTCTACACCTTC	CASSLRGTEVYTF
.	TRBV28	.	TRBJ1-5	TGTGCCAGCAGTCCGCAGGGGCTGGGCAATCAGCCCCAGCATTTT	CASSPQGLGNQPQHF
.	TRBV7-6	.	TRBJ2-1	TGTGCCAGCAGCTACTATGGGGCTCCCTACAATGAGCAGTTCTTC	CASSYYGAPYNEQFF
once	TRBV6-5	.	TRBJ2-3	TGTGCCAGCAGGTCACAGGGAGGCACAGATACGCAGTATTTT	CASRSQGGTDTQYF
.	TRBV30	.	TRBJ1-5	TGTGCCTGGAGTAGGACAGGCAATCAGCCCCAGCATTTT	CAWSRTGNQPQHF
.	TRBV4-2	.	TRBJ1-2	TGTGCCAGCAGCCAAGATCTGAGTCCAGGGGCTTCTGGCTACACCTTC	CASSQDLSPGASGYTF
.	TRBV11-3	.	TRBJ2-2	TGTGCCAGCAGCTTAGGCCGGGACACGTACACCGGGGAGCTGTTTTTT	CASSLGRDTYTGELFF
.	TRBV20-1	TRBD1	TRBJ1-6	TGCAGTGCTGAAAAGCGGGACAGGTTTGGATCACCCCTCCACTTT	CSAEKRDRFGSPLHF
.	TRBV20-1	TRBD2	TRBJ2-7	TGCAGTGCTAGAGATTCGAGCGGGGGGATTTCCGAGCAGTACTTC	CSARDSSGGISEQYF
once	TRBV7-6	TRBD2	TRBJ2-1	TGTGCCAGCAGCTTATCGGGACTAGCGGGGCAATCTGAGCAGTTCTTC	CASSLSGLAGQSEQFF
.	TRBV9	.	TRBJ2-1	TGTGCCAGCAGCGTACAGGGCAATGAGCAGTTCTTC	CASSVQGNEQFF
.	TRBV4-2	.	TRBJ1-6	TGTGCCAGCAGCCAAGATGGCAGGGTTGGGGCCGGGAATTCACCCCTCCACTTT	CASSQDGRVGAGNSPLHF
once	TRBV24-1	.	TRBJ2-3	TGTGCCACCAGTCCCGCAGGGCCAGATACGCAGTATTTT	CATSPAGPDTQYF
.	TRBV3-1	.	TRBJ2-6	TGTGCCAGCAGCCGACAGATCTCTGGGGCCAACGTCCTGACTTTC	CASSRQISGANVLTF
.	TRBV9	TRBD2	TRBJ2-3	TGTGCCAGCAGCATAGCGGGGGGCCCCTCTAGCACAGATACGCAGTATTTT	CASSIAGGPSSTDTQYF
.	TRBV30	.	TRBJ1-2	TGTGCCTGGAGTCCGGGACCCACCTATGGCTACACCTTC	CAWSPGPTYGYTF
.	TRBV27	.	TRBJ2-6	TGTGCCAGCAGGACGTTGGGGGCCTACTCTGGGGCCAACGTCCTGACTTTC	CASRTLGAYSGANVLTF
.	TRBV5-1	.	TRBJ2-7	TGCGCCAGCAGCCTAGACTCTAGGGGGATCTACGAGCAGTACTTC	CASSLDSRGIYEQYF
.	TRBV4-3	TRBD1	TRBJ2-5	TGCGCCAGCAGCCGCATCGACGTCCGGGACAGGGTGGGAGAGACCCAGTACTTC	CASSRIDVRDRVGETQYF
.	TRBV11-2	.	TRBJ1-2	TGTGCCAGCAGCTTATCACAGGGAGGGAACTATGGCTACACCTTC	CASSLSQGGNYGYTF
.	TRBV20-1	.	TRBJ2-5	TGCAGTGCTTCTTTAGCGGCCCAAGAGACCCAGTACTTC	CSASLAAQETQYF
.	TRBV5-1	TRBD1	TRBJ1-6	TGCGCCAGCAGCACCGGGGACAGCTATAATTCACCCCTCCACTTT	CASSTGDSYNSPLHF
once	TRBV28	.	TRBJ2-7	TGTGCCAGCAGTTTAAGGGCGTCAGGGGAGGACTTC	CASSLRASGEDF
once	TRBV7-6	TRBD2	TRBJ2-3	TGTGCCAGCGGACTAGCCATTGCTGGCACAGATACGCAGTATTTT	CASGLAIAGTDTQYF
.	TRBV3-1	.	TRBJ2-7	TGTGCCAGCAGCCAAGTTTACCAGGCGAACTACGAGCAGTACTTC	CASSQVYQANYEQYF
.	TRBV4-1	TRBD2	TRBJ2-2	TGCGCCAGCAGCCCCGGACTAGCGGGGAGGAACACCGGGGAGCTGTTTTTT	CASSPGLAGRNTGELFF
.	TRBV3-1	.	TRBJ2-5	TGTGCCAGCAGCCCAATACTTGGAGGGACAGAGACCCAGTACTTC	CASSPILGGTETQYF
.	TRBV6-2/TRBV6-3	TRBD1	TRBJ1-6	TGTGCCAGCAGTAGATCGGGACAGGCTCGTTCACCCCTCCACTTT	CASSRSGQARSPLHF
few	TRBV12-3/TRBV12-4	.	TRBJ2-7	TGTGCCAGCAGTTTCGGGGGCCTCTCCTACGAGCAGTACTTC	CASSFGGLSYEQYF
few	TRBV6-5	.	TRBJ1-6	TGTGCCAGCAGTTACTCCGGGGCGGGTTTCAATAATTCACCCCTCCACTTT	CASSYSGAGFNNSPLHF
.	TRBV30	.	TRBJ1-1	TGTGCCTGGACCACTGGAAACACTGAAGCTTTCTTT	CAWTTGNTEAFF
once	TRBV5-1	.	TRBJ2-1	TGCGCCAGCAGCCCCCGTGGGGCGGGGGCGGCCAATGAGCAGTTCTTC	CASSPRGAGAANEQFF
.	TRBV7-2	.	TRBJ2-6	TGTGCCAGCAGCTTAGGTCCCTCTGGGGCCAACGTCCTGACTTTC	CASSLGPSGANVLTF
.	TRBV7-3	TRBD1	TRBJ1-1	TGTGCCAGCAGCAAGGGACAGGAGAACACTGAAGCTTTCTTT	CASSKGQENTEAFF
.	TRBV12-3/TRBV12-4	.	TRBJ2-7	TGTGCCAGCGGATTACACCCTCCGAGGAACGAGCAGTACTTC	CASGLHPPRNEQYF
.	TRBV6-5	.	TRBJ1-6	TGTGCCAGCAGTCTACGGTCCTCAAGCGGACCCCTCCACTTT	CASSLRSSSGPLHF
.	TRBV6-2/TRBV6-3	TRBD1	TRBJ2-7	TGTGCCAGCAGCCGAAGACAGGGGGCTTACGAGCAGTACTTC	CASSRRQGAYEQYF
.	TRBV28	.	TRBJ2-4	TGTGCCAGCAGTACCATAAGGGGCACCCCGGGAGCCAAAAACATTCAGTACTTC	CASSTIRGTPGAKNIQYF
.	TRBV30	TRBD1	TRBJ2-7	TGTGCCTGGAGTTTGACAGGGGGCTCGGCTCCCTTCGAGCAGTACTTC	CAWSLTGGSAPFEQYF
.	TRBV19	TRBD1	TRBJ2-3	TGTGCCAGTAGTCCTCGGACAGGGGCCGATACGCAGTATTTT	CASSPRTGADTQYF
.	TRBV30	.	TRBJ2-3	TGTGCCTGGAGTGGAGGGTTTGGCACAGATACGCAGTATTTT	CAWSGGFGTDTQYF
.	TRBV29-1	.	TRBJ2-1	TGCAGCGTCGGCACGGGGGATGGTGAGCAGTTCTTC	CSVGTGDGEQFF
.	TRBV4-1	.	TRBJ1-1	TGCGCCAGCAGCAACACGCCGGGACGGTCGAACACTGAAGCTTTCTTT	CASSNTPGRSNTEAFF
.	TRBV7-9	.	TRBJ2-1	TGTGCCAGCAGCAAATTGAGGAACAATGAGCAGTTCTTC	CASSKLRNNEQFF
.	TRBV28	TRBD1	TRBJ1-1	TGTGCCAGCTCTTTGCTCCCATTATTTGACAGGGAAGCTCATGAAGCTTTCTTT	CASSLLPLFDREAHEAFF
once	TRBV29-1	.	TRBJ2-7	TGCAGCGTTGTATTAAGCTCCTACGAGCAGTACTTC	CSVVLSSYEQYF